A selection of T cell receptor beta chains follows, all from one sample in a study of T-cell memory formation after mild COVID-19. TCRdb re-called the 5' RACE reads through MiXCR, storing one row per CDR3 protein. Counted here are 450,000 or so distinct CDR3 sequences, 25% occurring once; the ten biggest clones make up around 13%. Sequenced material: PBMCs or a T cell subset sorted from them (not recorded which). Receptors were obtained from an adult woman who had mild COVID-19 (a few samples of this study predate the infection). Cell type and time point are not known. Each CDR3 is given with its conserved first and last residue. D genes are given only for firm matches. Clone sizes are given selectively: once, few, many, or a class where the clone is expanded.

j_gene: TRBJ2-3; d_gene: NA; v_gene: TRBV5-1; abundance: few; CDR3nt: TGCGCCAGCAGCGCCGGGACCTATACTTCTGGAGATACGCAGTATTTT; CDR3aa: CASSAGTYTSGDTQYF
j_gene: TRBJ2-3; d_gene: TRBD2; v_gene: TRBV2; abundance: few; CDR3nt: TGTGCCGGCTCGTTGAGGGGACTAGTTCTGACAGATACGCAGTATTTT; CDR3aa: CAGSLRGLVLTDTQYF
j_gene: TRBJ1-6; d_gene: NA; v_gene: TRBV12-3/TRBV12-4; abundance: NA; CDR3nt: TGTGCCAGCGGGGACCTAAGCTCCTATAATTCACCCCTCCACTTT; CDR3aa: CASGDLSSYNSPLHF
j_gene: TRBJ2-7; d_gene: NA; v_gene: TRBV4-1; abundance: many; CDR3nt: TGCGCCAGCAGCCACTTCAGCGAACTCTCCTACGAGCAGTACTTC; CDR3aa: CASSHFSELSYEQYF
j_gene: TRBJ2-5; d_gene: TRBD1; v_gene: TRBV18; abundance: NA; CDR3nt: TGTGCCAGCTCACCACTTTCGATGGGGACAGTACAAGAGACCCAGTACTTC; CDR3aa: CASSPLSMGTVQETQYF
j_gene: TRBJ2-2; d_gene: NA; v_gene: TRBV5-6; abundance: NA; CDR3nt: TGTGCCAGCAGCTTTCCCTCCAGAGACACCGGGGAGCTGTTTTTT; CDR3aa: CASSFPSRDTGELFF
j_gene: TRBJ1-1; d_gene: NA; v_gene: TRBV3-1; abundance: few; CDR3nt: TGTGCCAGCAGTCACCAGGGGAGGGGCACTGAAGCTTTCTTT; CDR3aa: CASSHQGRGTEAFF
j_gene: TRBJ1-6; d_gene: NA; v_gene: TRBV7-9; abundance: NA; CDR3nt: TGTGCCAGCAGCTTCGGGCTGGGGGCGCGAACCTCACCCCTCCACTTT; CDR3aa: CASSFGLGARTSPLHF
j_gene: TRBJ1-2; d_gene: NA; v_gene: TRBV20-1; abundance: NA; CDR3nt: TGCAGTGCTCCGGCCCTTCCGTCGAGCTATGGCTACACCTTC; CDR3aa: CSAPALPSSYGYTF
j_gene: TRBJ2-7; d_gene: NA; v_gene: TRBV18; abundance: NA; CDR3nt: TGTGCCAGCTCACCAGTCCGGGACTCCTACGAGCAGTACTTC; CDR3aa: CASSPVRDSYEQYF
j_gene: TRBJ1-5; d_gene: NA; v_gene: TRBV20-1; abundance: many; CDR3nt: TGCAGTGCTAGAGATCAGGGGAGACCCGATCAGCCCCAGCATTTT; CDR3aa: CSARDQGRPDQPQHF
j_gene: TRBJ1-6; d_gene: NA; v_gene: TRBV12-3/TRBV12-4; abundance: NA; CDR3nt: TGTGCCAGCAGTTTAACGGGGCATAATTCACCCCTCCACTTT; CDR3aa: CASSLTGHNSPLHF
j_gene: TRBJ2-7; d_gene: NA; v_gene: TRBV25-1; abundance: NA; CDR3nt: TGTGCCAACCCCGACAGTCCCTACGAGCAGTACTTC; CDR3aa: CANPDSPYEQYF
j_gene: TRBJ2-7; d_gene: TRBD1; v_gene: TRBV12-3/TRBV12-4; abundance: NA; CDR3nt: TGTGCCAGCACCTCACAAGCGCCGGGACAGGGTCTATACGAGCAGTACTTC; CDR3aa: CASTSQAPGQGLYEQYF
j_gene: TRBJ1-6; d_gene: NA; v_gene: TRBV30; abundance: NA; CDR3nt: TGTGCCTGGAGTAAGGGCAGGAGCTCCTATAATTCACCCCTCCACTTT; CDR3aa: CAWSKGRSSYNSPLHF
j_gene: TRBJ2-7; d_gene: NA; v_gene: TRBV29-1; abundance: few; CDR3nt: TGCAGCGTTGGGCACTCCTACGAGCAGTACTTC; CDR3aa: CSVGHSYEQYF
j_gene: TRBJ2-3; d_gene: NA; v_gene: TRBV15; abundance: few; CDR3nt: TGTGCCACCAGTGAGGTCGGCCTCAGGGGAGATACGCAGTATTTT; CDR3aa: CATSEVGLRGDTQYF
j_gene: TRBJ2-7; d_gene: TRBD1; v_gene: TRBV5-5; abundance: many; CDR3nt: TGTGCCAGCAGCCCACAGGGGTTGAACGAGCAGTACTTC; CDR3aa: CASSPQGLNEQYF
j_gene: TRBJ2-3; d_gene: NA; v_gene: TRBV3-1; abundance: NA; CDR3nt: TGTGCCAGCAGCCAATCCGGGGAGTACCGAGCGCAGTATTTT; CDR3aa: CASSQSGEYRAQYF
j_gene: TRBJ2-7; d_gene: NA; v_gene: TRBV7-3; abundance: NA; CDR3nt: TGTGCCAGCAGCTTAAAACCCCGTTCCAGGGGTCCAAGCTCCTACGAGCAGTACTTC; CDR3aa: CASSLKPRSRGPSSYEQYF
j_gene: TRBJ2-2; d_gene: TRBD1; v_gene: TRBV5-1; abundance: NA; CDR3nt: TGCGCCAGCAGCGCGGGACAGGTGACGAACACCGGGGAGCTGTTTTTT; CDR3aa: CASSAGQVTNTGELFF